The entry below describes one TCR beta chain. These data originate in a study of patients and donors after allogeneic stem cell transplantation. TCRdb called the RT-PCR reads again in MiXCR, with one record for every CDR3 protein. The sample shows hundreds of thousands of distinct CDR3 sequences, 16% of them seen only once. Sample: blood, either unsorted or a sorted T cell fraction (not recorded which). The receptor's source is a human donor who was either an allogeneic HSCT recipient or a stem cell or donor lymphocyte infusion donor (not recorded which). It is not recorded whose cells these are; they may come from a transplant donor.

The CDR3 sequence is CAISGGGARETQYF. CDR3 bases: TGTGCCATCTCGGGCGGAGGGGCCAGGGAGACCCAGTACTTC. The chain couples TRBV6-2 or TRBV6-3 to TRBJ2-5, with D possibly matching TRBD2 (6 bases). The CDR3 runs 14 residues. The germline gives CDR1 MNHEY, CDR2 SVGEGT. V lost 10 bases and J lost 5, with 20 bases in between.